These T cell receptor beta chains were read from a single sample in a study of cytomegalovirus exposure and HLA in healthy donors. Here immunoSEQ multiplex PCR was the method, and the copy in TCRdb shows in-frame clones only, minus some. The sample yields some 200,000 clones, roughly 83% seen once. Sequencing input: PBMCs. These receptor sequences come from a woman aged 45-65 years in good health and CMV-seronegative. Both conserved end residues are part of each CDR3. D genes are given only for firm matches. Rows give clone size only sometimes, using once, few, many, or a class for an expanded clone.

V gene	D gene	clone size	J gene	CDR3 protein	CDR3 DNA
TRBV29-1	TRBD1	.	TRBJ1-3	CSVEGGGAGRNTIYF	TGCAGCGTTGAAGGAGGGGGCGCGGGGAGAAACACCATATATTTT
TRBV4-1	TRBD1	few	TRBJ2-1	CASSQVRQGARNEQFF	TGCGCCAGCAGCCAAGTCAGGCAGGGGGCGCGAAATGAGCAGTTCTTC
TRBV6-1	.	.	TRBJ2-5	CASSEPRGVETQYF	TGTGCCAGCAGTGAACCCAGGGGGGTAGAGACCCAGTACTTC
TRBV10-3	TRBD2	.	TRBJ2-7	CAISESGSSYEQYF	TGTGCCATCAGTGAAAGCGGGAGCTCCTACGAGCAGTACTTC
TRBV18	.	.	TRBJ2-1	CASSPPVRGARDEQFF	TGTGCCAGCTCACCACCGGTCAGGGGGGCCAGGGATGAGCAGTTCTTC
TRBV5-4	TRBD1	few	TRBJ1-1	CASSWDRGLGTEAFF	TGTGCCAGCAGCTGGGACAGGGGGTTAGGGACTGAAGCTTTCTTT
TRBV9	.	.	TRBJ1-3	CASSVGSDSGNTIYF	TGTGCCAGCAGCGTAGGGTCAGACTCTGGAAACACCATATATTTT
TRBV10-3	TRBD2	.	TRBJ2-2	CAISETSSGSNTGELFF	TGTGCCATCAGTGAAACTTCTAGCGGGAGTAACACCGGGGAGCTGTTTTTT
TRBV5-1	.	.	TRBJ2-6	CASSSFAASSGANVLTF	TGCGCCAGCAGCTCGTTCGCGGCCAGCTCTGGGGCCAACGTCCTGACTTTC
TRBV28	.	.	TRBJ1-2	CASSLAHGYTF	TGTGCCAGCAGTCTAGCCCATGGCTACACCTTC
TRBV7-9	TRBD2	.	TRBJ2-3	CASSLAGLAGVDTQYF	TGTGCCAGCAGCTTAGCTGGTCTAGCGGGTGTAGATACGCAGTATTTT
TRBV30	TRBD1	.	TRBJ1-5	CAWSVMTAGGQPQHF	TGTGCCTGGAGCGTAATGACGGCAGGGGGACAGCCCCAGCATTTT
TRBV28	TRBD2	.	TRBJ2-5	CASVPSGSGETQYF	TGTGCCAGCGTCCCTAGCGGGAGCGGGGAGACCCAGTACTTC
TRBV28	TRBD1	few	TRBJ1-1	CASTGAGTGRTEAFF	TGTGCCAGCACCGGCGCCGGGACAGGAAGGACTGAAGCTTTCTTT
TRBV5-6	TRBD1	.	TRBJ1-5	CASSKAGTGGSQPQHF	TGTGCCAGCAGCAAGGCCGGGACAGGGGGCAGTCAGCCCCAGCATTTT
TRBV27	.	.	TRBJ2-3	CASSPTQGTQYF	TGTGCCAGCAGTCCGACACAGGGTACGCAGTATTTT
TRBV5-8	.	.	TRBJ1-1	CASSLGTLGTEAFF	TGTGCCAGCAGCCTAGGGACATTAGGCACTGAAGCTTTCTTT
TRBV4-2	.	.	TRBJ1-5	CASSQDSSNQPQHF	TGTGCCAGCAGCCAGGACAGTAGCAATCAGCCCCAGCATTTT
TRBV6-6	TRBD1	.	TRBJ1-1	CASSPGQGWGRAFF	TGTGCCAGCAGTCCGGGACAGGGTTGGGGAAGAGCTTTCTTT
TRBV19	.	.	TRBJ2-6	CASSYTTPGQVSGANVLTF	TGTGCCAGTAGCTACACTACCCCGGGACAAGTCTCTGGGGCCAACGTCCTGACTTTC
TRBV18	.	.	TRBJ2-3	CASLGQSSTDTQYF	TGTGCCAGCCTAGGACAGTCTAGCACAGATACGCAGTATTTT
TRBV28	.	.	TRBJ1-1	CASSFGGGGYTEAFF	TGTGCCAGCAGTTTCGGGGGAGGGGGATACACTGAAGCTTTCTTT
TRBV7-9	.	.	TRBJ1-2	CSSSLGTFQNYGYTF	TGTTCCAGCAGCTTAGGGACTTTTCAAAACTATGGCTACACCTTC
TRBV4-1	TRBD2	.	TRBJ2-2	CASSQEEGLAGAELFF	TGCGCCAGCAGCCAAGAGGAGGGACTAGCGGGAGCGGAGCTGTTTTTT
TRBV6-6	TRBD2	.	TRBJ2-1	CASSGGGASSYNEQFF	TGTGCCAGCAGCGGGGGGGGCGCGAGCTCCTACAATGAGCAGTTCTTC
TRBV28	TRBD2	.	TRBJ2-3	CASSRRLAVLSTDTQYF	TGTGCCAGCAGCCGCCGACTAGCGGTTCTTAGCACAGATACGCAGTATTTT
TRBV7-8	TRBD2	.	TRBJ2-1	CASSLGGGRGRAFDEQFF	TGTGCCAGCAGCTTAGGTGGGGGGCGCGGGAGGGCCTTCGATGAGCAGTTCTTC
TRBV15	.	.	TRBJ2-3	CATSRDQGTGATDTQYF	TGTGCCACCAGCAGAGATCAGGGAACGGGAGCAACAGATACGCAGTATTTT
TRBV18	TRBD1	.	TRBJ1-5	CASSPDRGSGNQPQHF	TGTGCCAGCTCACCGGACAGGGGAAGTGGCAATCAGCCCCAGCATTTT
TRBV7-8	.	.	TRBJ2-1	CASSLVGTLNNEQFF	TGTGCCAGCAGCTTAGTGGGGACTTTAAACAATGAGCAGTTCTTC
TRBV7-9	TRBD2	few	TRBJ2-1	CASSSLLAGVNNEQFF	TGTGCCAGCAGCTCCCTACTAGCGGGAGTTAACAATGAGCAGTTCTTC
TRBV7-2	TRBD2	.	TRBJ2-2	CASSLVWASGGRNTGELFF	TGTGCCAGCAGCTTAGTCTGGGCTAGCGGGGGGCGGAACACCGGGGAGCTGTTTTTT
TRBV4-3	TRBD1	.	TRBJ1-1	CASSRTGPTLNTEAFF	TGCGCCAGCAGCCGGACAGGTCCTACCTTGAACACTGAAGCTTTCTTT
TRBV6-6	TRBD2	.	TRBJ2-1	CASRDGASGSSNEQFF	TGTGCCAGCAGAGATGGAGCTAGCGGGAGTAGCAATGAGCAGTTCTTC
TRBV6-6	.	.	TRBJ1-5	CASSNQAGFVNQPQHF	TGTGCCAGCAGTAACCAAGCTGGTTTTGTCAATCAGCCCCAGCATTTT
TRBV9	.	.	TRBJ1-3	CASSDPRDTIYF	TGTGCCAGCAGCGATCCCAGGGACACCATATATTTT
TRBV4-3	TRBD1	few	TRBJ2-1	CASSQGPSGGPYNEQFF	TGCGCCAGCAGCCAAGGTCCATCAGGGGGCCCCTACAATGAGCAGTTCTTC
TRBV28	.	.	TRBJ1-4	CASRPGHLEEKLFF	TGTGCCAGCAGGCCGGGACATCTGGAGGAAAAACTGTTTTTT
TRBV9	.	once	TRBJ1-6	CASSGDGGDNSPLHF	TGTGCCAGCAGCGGAGATGGGGGGGATAATTCACCCCTCCACTTT
TRBV7-9	TRBD1	.	TRBJ1-4	CASSWTGVGEKLFF	TGTGCCAGCAGCTGGACAGGGGTGGGTGAAAAACTGTTTTTT
TRBV28	TRBD1	once	TRBJ1-5	CASSLGDRHNQPQHF	TGTGCCAGCAGTTTAGGGGACAGGCACAATCAGCCCCAGCATTTT
TRBV29-1	.	.	TRBJ1-3	CSVSFGGDPGNTIYF	TGCAGCGTTTCCTTCGGGGGTGACCCCGGAAACACCATATATTTT
TRBV27	TRBD1	.	TRBJ1-2	CASSSQGRGGYTF	TGTGCCAGCAGTTCACAGGGGAGAGGTGGCTACACCTTC
TRBV9	.	.	TRBJ2-7	CASSVVGQEDEQYF	TGTGCCAGCAGCGTAGTGGGACAAGAAGACGAGCAGTACTTC
TRBV27	.	.	TRBJ2-1	CASSSSRLYNEQFF	TGTGCCAGCAGTTCGTCTCGACTCTACAATGAGCAGTTCTTC
TRBV5-1	TRBD2	.	TRBJ2-6	CASSLLATSSGANVLTF	TGCGCCAGCAGCTTACTAGCGACCTCTTCTGGGGCCAACGTCCTGACTTTC
TRBV11-2	.	.	TRBJ1-5	CASSQEDSSNQPQHF	TGCGCCAGCAGCCAAGAGGACAGTAGCAATCAGCCCCAGCATTTT
TRBV28	TRBD2	.	TRBJ2-3	CASSAPLAGGRNTQYF	TGTGCCAGCAGTGCACCACTAGCGGGAGGGCGAAATACGCAGTATTTT
TRBV2	TRBD2	once	TRBJ2-2	CASNAGENTGELFF	TGTGCCAGCAACGCGGGGGAGAACACCGGGGAGCTGTTTTTT